The count of the clone carrying this T cell receptor beta chain is one. These data belong to a study of blood T cell repertoires in COVID-19. Study information: COVID-19 samples, acute and convalescent, were from the United States, Italy and Spain.

The CDR3 totals 16 residues. V was clipped by 4 bases and J by 2 bases, with 16 bases between them. In germline, CDR1 is SGHDT, CDR2 YYEEEE. Recovered status applied to Cohort 3 donors who had two consecutive negative PCRs. It also applied to those with clearance or with symptom resolution. Clones were read by immunoSEQ multiplex PCR, and TCRdb kept only the in-frame ones, dropping some. Among about 130,000 clones, around 88% were seen once, and the ten largest hold about 2.5%. The sequence came from a woman between 50 and 59 years old who had recovered from COVID-19. Sample: PBMCs or T cells enriched from blood (not recorded which). The chain joins TRBV5-6 to TRBJ2-1; perhaps TRBD1 as D (5 bases). The CDR3 sequence: CASSPPQGTAYNEQFF. The CDR3 DNA reads as TGTGCCAGCAGCCCTCCCCAGGGAACCGCCTACAATGAGCAGTTCTTC.